Included here is one T cell receptor beta chain sequence, with context. The sample originates from a study of tumor-infiltrating lymphocytes in primary liver carcinoma. Total RNA amounting to 450 to 550 ng was the source from which TCR beta cDNA was made with a constant-region primer. For TCR beta, libraries were produced by three nested multiplex PCR rounds using slightly modified ARM-PCR. TCRdb reprocessed the multiplex PCR reads via MiXCR and lists one record per CDR3 protein. The sample includes about 78,000 distinct CDR3 sequences, 70% to 75% of them seen just once. The source material, roughly 18-31 mg of unsorted bulk tissue, was used to co-extract RNA and DNA. Cases comprised patients with primary liver carcinoma who received surgical resection. This clonotype originated in a woman aged 55-70 years with primary liver carcinoma and hepatitis B virus infection. The sample comprised liver tumor tissue from sampling region 4. The subset was: tumor region T4, right-lateral pole.

In nucleotides, the CDR3 is TGTGCCAGCAGCTGGACAGGGAGACAAGAGACCCAGTACTTC. This gives the protein CASSWTGRQETQYF. V gene TRBV5-5 combines with J gene TRBJ2-5, with 8 bases matching TRBD1. V shed 3 bases and J 2 bases; nucleotides not matched to a gene: 3. The CDR3 contains 14 residues. Germline CDR1 SGHKS, CDR2 YYEKEE (reference sequence).